The clone carrying this T cell receptor (beta chain) was counted a few times. What it binds is unknown. The sample originates from a study of T cell repertoires in cytomegalovirus infection. As for the study in general: Based on public TCR beta signatures, there were indications of CMV infection and of a matching HLA type.

Study-level points and caveats: Dominating the ex vivo response were TCR beta clonotypes that were CMV-specific and HLA-C-restricted.

The CDR3 contains 12 residues. V dropped 7 bases and J dropped 3; count of bases not matched to a gene: 4. CDR1 and CDR2 (germline): SQVTM, ANQGSEA. TCRdb re-called the reads with MiXCR, one entry per CDR3 protein. The sample includes 200,000 to 300,000 distinct CDR3 sequences, more than 9% of them seen just once. Sequenced: PBMCs. This chain joins TRBV29-1 and TRBJ2-7; 9 bases fit TRBD1. The sequence came from a human donor in good health (CMV status not recorded). Some clones in this sample may be carry-over from other donors' samples. This CDR3 reads CSGRQGDYEQYF. DNA for the CDR3: TGCAGCGGAAGACAGGGGGACTACGAGCAGTACTTC.